These 16 T cell receptor beta chains came from one sample sequenced in a study of shared T cell receptors in the human thymus. Sequencing was performed with immunoSEQ multiplex PCR; in TCRdb, only in-frame clones are kept and a portion is missing. The sample yields over 65,000 clones, over 90% seen once. The material sequenced was thymocytes. These receptor sequences come from a human donor.

The gene calls are TRBV7-2 and TRBJ2-3; a possible D gene is TRBD2 (6 bases). From germline, CDR1 is SGHTA and CDR2 FQGNSA. V lost 1 base to trimming and J lost 4 bases, with 18 bases between them. This CDR3 has 17 residues. The DNA of the CDR3 is TGTGCCAGCAGCTTAGATCCGCGGGGCCATTCTGCAGATACGCAGTATTTT. Amino acids: CASSLDPRGHSADTQYF.

The chain employs TRBV29-1 and TRBJ2-7; D may be TRBD1 (6 bases). This CDR3 comprises 13 residues. The V gene's germline CDR1 is SQVTM and CDR2 ANQGSEA. V dropped 1 base and J dropped 0 bases, with 7 bases sitting between them. CDR3 in amino acids: CSVEADSSYEQYF. DNA of the CDR3: TGCAGCGTTGAAGCGGACAGCTCCTACGAGCAGTACTTC.

This clone was counted a single time. The chain employs TRBV15 and TRBJ1-3; D is undetermined. From germline, CDR1 is LNHNV and CDR2 YYDKDF (reference sequence). Trimming shortened V by 0 bases and J by 4 bases, and 13 bases separated the two germline ends. This CDR3 has 16 residues. In DNA, the CDR3 is TGTGCCACCAGCAGAGATCCCACTTCGCGAGGAAACACCATATATTTT. Translated, it gives CATSRDPTSRGNTIYF.

V and J are TRBV11-2 and TRBJ2-6; no reliable D call. The CDR3 has 19 amino acids. Germline CDR1 is SGHAT and CDR2 is FQNNGV. Trimming left V 0 bases short and J 5 bases short, with 20 bases between. This chain's CDR3 is CASSLDLDSGRKWANVLTF. The DNA for the CDR3 is TGTGCCAGCAGCTTAGATCTAGACTCGGGTAGGAAATGGGCCAACGTCCTGACTTTC.

The chain links TRBV18 to TRBJ1-2; 10 bases are shared with TRBD1. The CDR3 is made up of 15 amino acids. Trimming removed 3 bases from V and 6 bases from J; junction bases left unmatched: 7. The germline V gene has CDR1 KGHSH and CDR2 LQKENI. CDR3 region: CASSPDRGRFDGYTF. CDR3 DNA: TGTGCCAGCTCACCCGACAGGGGGCGCTTCGATGGCTACACCTTC. Drawing the rest from reference TRBV18 and TRBJ1-2, the complete variable domain is NAGVMQNPRHLVRRRGQEARLRCSPMKGHSHVYWYRQLPEEGLKFMVYLQKENIIDESGMPKERFSAEFPKEGPSILRIQQVVRGDSAAYFCASSPDRGRFDGYTFGSGTRLTVV.

The chain carries TRBV7-3 and TRBJ1-3; TRBD1 is a possible D gene (6 bases). This CDR3 is built from 13 residues. Trimming shortened V by 0 bases and J by 8 bases, and 8 bases separated the two germline ends. Germline values: CDR1 SGHTA, CDR2 FQGTGA. The CDR3 protein is CASSLTGGDTIYF. The CDR3 DNA reads as TGTGCCAGCAGCTTAACAGGGGGTGACACCATATATTTT.

The chain is built from TRBV19 and TRBJ1-3, with TRBD1 identical over 10 bases. V shed 8 bases and J 0 bases; nucleotides not matched to a gene: 13. The CDR3 totals 18 residues. CDR1 and CDR2 from the germline V gene are LNHDA and SQIVND (reference sequence). The CDR3 sequence is CASRDRGFSRHSGNTIYF. CDR3 DNA sequence: TGTGCCAGTCGGGACAGGGGATTTTCGAGACACTCTGGAAACACCATATATTTT.

This chain uses TRBV2 with TRBJ2-1; D unclear. This CDR3 region has 12 residues. V was shortened by 7 bases and J by 6 bases, with 10 bases between the two germline ends. CDR1 is SNHLY and CDR2 is FYNNEI in the germline V gene. The CDR3 DNA sequence: TGTGCCAGCATTCTGAGCTCCAATGAGCAGTTCTTC. It encodes CASILSSNEQFF. Supplemented by reference TRBV2 and TRBJ2-1, the full variable domain reads EPEVTQTPSHQVTQMGQEVILRCVPISNHLYFYWYRQILGQKVEFLVSFYNNEISEKSEIFDDQFSVERPDGSNFTLKIRSTKLEDSAMYFCASILSSNEQFFGPGTRLTVL.

The rearrangement uses TRBV7-8 and TRBJ2-5; 9 positions match TRBD1. Germline V gene lookup returns CDR1 SGHVS and CDR2 FQNEAQ. Trimming removed 8 bases from V and 3 bases from J; junction bases left unmatched: 7. The CDR3 length is 14 residues. The DNA of the CDR3 is TGTGCCAGCTTTGAGAGACAGGGGGAAGAGACCCAGTACTTC. Translated: CASFERQGEETQYF.

The gene calls are TRBV5-4 and TRBJ1-2; 9 bases line up with TRBD1. The trim removed 4 bases at V and 6 bases at J, leaving 10 bases unmatched. CDR1 and CDR2 from the germline V gene are SGHNT and YYREEE (reference sequence). The CDR3 covers 15 residues. CDR3 region: CASSARDRVRDGYTF. DNA for the CDR3: TGTGCCAGCAGCGCCCGGGACAGGGTGAGGGATGGCTACACCTTC.

The J gene is TRBJ2-5, the V gene TRBV7-6, with D unclear. With 2 bases removed from V and 4 bases from J, the gap between germline ends came to 23 bases. Germline lookup yields CDR1 SGHVS and CDR2 FNYEAQ. The CDR3 spans 18 residues. CDR3 sequence reads: CASSLSVGRSAHGETQYF. The CDR3 bases are TGTGCCAGCAGCTTATCGGTTGGTCGCTCGGCACATGGAGAGACCCAGTACTTC.

The CDR3 reads CASSQDRDRGRGGMNEQFF. The DNA of the CDR3 is TGCGCCAGCAGCCAAGATCGAGACAGGGGGCGGGGGGGCATGAATGAGCAGTTCTTC. J is TRBJ2-1 and V is TRBV4-1; possibly TRBD1 for D (10 bases). The V gene's germline CDR1 is MGHRA and CDR2 YSYEKL. The CDR3 loop spans 19 amino acids. With 0 bases removed from V and 7 bases from J, the gap between germline ends came to 25 bases.

This chain uses TRBV5-8 with TRBJ2-7; maybe TRBD1 (6 bases). The CDR3 runs to 15 residues. In germline, CDR1 is SGHTS, CDR2 YDEGEE. The V end was cut by 0 bases, the J end by 1 base, with 11 bases between. CDR3 DNA sequence: TGTGCCAGCAGCTTGGCGGAACAGGGTTCCTACGAGCAGTACTTC. Protein: CASSLAEQGSYEQYF.

The rearrangement joins TRBV4-3 to TRBJ1-2, with D unclear. Germline CDR1 LGHNA, CDR2 YSLEER. This CDR3 has 16 residues. V gave up 1 base and J gave up 8 bases, with 20 bases separating them. For the CDR3, the DNA is TGCGCCAGCAGCCAAGGAGGTCCAGGTGGTCTCCGCGGCTACACCTTC. This codes for CASSQGGPGGLRGYTF.

This sequence joins TRBV16 and TRBJ2-7; 7 nucleotides align to TRBD1. The CDR3 runs to 16 residues. The germline gives CDR1 KGHSY, CDR2 FQNENV. After removal of 3 bases from V and 5 bases from J, the junction contained 13 bases not matched to a gene. The CDR3 DNA sequence: TGTGCCAGCAGCCACCGCCGGGTGAGGGGGCGGGACGAGCAGTACTTC. This codes for CASSHRRVRGRDEQYF.

The chain joins TRBV4-1 to TRBJ2-7; D is unresolved. Germline CDR1 and CDR2: MGHRA and YSYEKL. The CDR3 has 17 amino acids. The germline V and J ends were trimmed by 0 bases and 1 base, with 16 bases remaining between them. The CDR3 region is CASSQDPTDPRSYEQYF. CDR3 DNA sequence: TGCGCCAGCAGCCAAGATCCAACCGACCCAAGATCCTACGAGCAGTACTTC.